These T cell receptor beta chains were read from a single sample in a study of blood T cell repertoires in COVID-19. Method: immunoSEQ multiplex PCR; TCRdb's copy keeps in-frame clones and lacks some. The sample records about 330,000 clones, roughly 90% being singletons. The sequencing sample was made of peripheral blood. These receptors were taken from a woman between 45 and 60 years old with active or convalescent COVID-19. CDR3s include the opening cysteine and the closing phenylalanine or tryptophan.

J gene,V gene,CDR3 length,CDR3 protein
TRBJ2-3,TRBV4-3,14,CASSQDRLASRQYF
TRBJ1-6,TRBV10-3,14,CAIKQGQDNSPLHF
TRBJ1-3,TRBV11-2,13,CASSLAVRNTIYF
TRBJ1-1,TRBV27,18,CASSLFARAPWLNTEAFF
TRBJ2-3,TRBV30,13,CAWGAPSTDTQYF
TRBJ2-1,TRBV28,16,CASSSPAGASYNEQFF
TRBJ2-1,TRBV4-2,15,CASSQDRDLYNEQFF
TRBJ2-7,TRBV5-4,16,CASSYWTSGVSYEQYF
TRBJ2-2,TRBV27,14,CASSSLAGTGELFF
TRBJ2-5,TRBV2,16,CASSAILAGGQETQYF
TRBJ1-1,TRBV5-1,17,CASSLPLLGGGATEAFF
TRBJ2-7,TRBV4-1,13,CASSLSFRYEQYF
TRBJ2-5,TRBV9,14,CASSVGGDAETQYF
TRBJ2-7,TRBV28,19,CASSPTTGGGMGNSYEQYF
TRBJ1-5,TRBV6-5,13,CASSLGQRQPQHF
TRBJ2-2,TRBV4-1,16,CASSQQDLLNTGELFF
TRBJ1-2,TRBV5-5,15,CASSREGQGGNGYTF
TRBJ1-5,TRBV18,15,CASSPGTGVNQPQHF
TRBJ1-2,TRBV12-3/TRBV12-4,13,CASSVDRGNGYTF
TRBJ1-2,TRBV6-2/TRBV6-3,16,CASSSTGPSRGYGYTF
TRBJ1-1,TRBV12-3/TRBV12-4,13,CASSLTANTEAFF
TRBJ2-1,TRBV6-2/TRBV6-3,14,CASSSLAGGNEQFF
TRBJ1-3,TRBV6-6,11,CASSPGGTIYF
TRBJ1-1,TRBV3-1/TRBV3-2,13,CASSPGGYTEAFF
TRBJ1-1,TRBV24-1,15,CATSDSRQGNTEAFF
TRBJ2-5,TRBV9,15,CASSVASGVGETQYF
TRBJ2-3,TRBV19,16,CASSKLAGVGTDTQYF